The 28 T cell receptor beta chains in this list originate from one sample, sequenced in a study of OX40 agonist ivuxolimab in advanced cancers. Sequenced by immunoSEQ multiplex PCR; TCRdb stores in-frame clones only, minus some. Among over 35,000 clones listed, around 83% were seen once. This specimen was CD4+ or CD8+ T cells sorted from blood, taken in a trial of the OX40 agonist ivuxolimab. These receptors were taken from an adult with an advanced solid tumor such as melanoma, head and neck, liver or kidney cancer.

This chain links TRBV9 with TRBJ2-6, with a possible D match to TRBD2 (5 bases). Germline CDR1 reads SGDLS; CDR2 reads YYNGEE. The CDR3 has 15 amino acids. Trimming removed 4 bases at V and 0 bases at J, with 8 bases between. The CDR3 loop is CASSPRGSGANVLTF. Here the CDR3 DNA reads TGTGCCAGCAGCCCTCGGGGCTCTGGGGCCAACGTCCTGACTTTC.

V is TRBV6-5 and J is TRBJ2-7, with D perhaps TRBD1 (6 bases). V was cut by 5 bases and J by 5 bases, with 19 bases left in between. Germline V gives CDR1 MNHEY, CDR2 SVGAGI. The CDR3 loop spans 15 amino acids. CDR3 sequence reads: CASSQEGQIGNEQYF. As DNA, the CDR3 is TGTGCCAGCAGTCAAGAAGGACAGATTGGGAACGAGCAGTACTTC.

The rearrangement joins TRBV15 to TRBJ2-7, with D perhaps assigned TRBD1 or TRBD2 (5 bases each). The CDR3 contains 15 residues. Germline-derived CDR1 and CDR2 are LNHNV and YYDKDF (reference sequence). Deletions cut 2 bases from V and 5 bases from J, with 16 bases between. The CDR3 sequence: CATSRSWGVGHEQYF. The CDR3 DNA follows: TGTGCCACCAGCAGATCCTGGGGTGTGGGACACGAGCAGTACTTC.

This chain connects TRBV11-3 to TRBJ1-4; possibly TRBD1 for D (6 bases). The ends were cut back, 5 bases at V and 5 bases at J, with 15 bases in the middle. CDR1 is SGHNT, CDR2 YENEEA, per germline. The CDR3 has 15 amino acids. CDR3 loop: CASSPGGGSNEKLFF. In DNA form, the CDR3 reads TGTGCCAGCAGCCCCGGAGGGGGGTCAAATGAAAAACTGTTTTTT.

About this clone: A read error may account for a junction end that differs from germline. The V gene is TRBV6-6, the J gene TRBJ1-2, with TRBD1 identical over 8 bases. Germline CDR1 MNHNY, CDR2 SVGAGI (reference sequence). The CDR3 is 13 residues long. CDR3 in amino acids: CASSSGQGTFIRF. Here the CDR3 DNA reads TGTGCCAGCAGTTCTGGACAGGGTACGTTTATCCGCTTC.

This clone was seen just once. V usage is TRBV29-1 and J usage is TRBJ1-2; TRBD1 agrees at 8 bases. V was clipped by 3 bases and J by 9 bases; unmatched bases: 15. The CDR3 covers 15 residues. Germline V gene data show CDR1 as SQVTM and CDR2 as ANQGSEA. CDR3 nucleotide sequence: TGCAGCGTTGACCCCAAGACAGGGGCCGAGGGGAGCTACACCTTC. Translating gives CSVDPKTGAEGSYTF.

The J gene is TRBJ2-7, the V gene TRBV11-2; D is perhaps TRBD2 (5 bases). The CDR3 has 18 residues. Trimming cost V 3 bases and J 3 bases, with 24 bases left between them. The germline gives CDR1 SGHAT, CDR2 FQNNGV. CDR3 amino acids: CASSFSSFGIPLYYEQYF. CDR3 sequence (DNA): TGTGCCAGCAGCTTTTCCTCCTTCGGGATCCCTCTTTACTACGAGCAGTACTTC.

The V call is TRBV12-5, the J call TRBJ1-2, with 10 bases that match TRBD1. Trimming took 3 bases from V and 4 from J; bases not matched to a gene: 5. The germline V gene encodes CDR1 LGHNT and CDR2 FRNRAP. The CDR3 loop spans 15 amino acids. The CDR3: CASGFPGQGIYGYTF. The CDR3 coding sequence is TGTGCTAGTGGTTTCCCGGGACAGGGGATCTATGGCTACACCTTC.

The V call is TRBV19, the J call TRBJ1-4; 7 bases are shared with TRBD1. V gave up 3 bases and J gave up 8 bases; unmatched junction bases: 6. This CDR3 region has 14 residues. Germline V gene sequence: CDR1 LNHDA, CDR2 SQIVND (reference sequence). The CDR3 DNA reads as TGTGCCAGTAGTATGTGGGACAGCCGGGAAAAACTGTTTTTT. Protein product: CASSMWDSREKLFF.

The rearrangement joins TRBV15 to TRBJ2-3; 10 nucleotides match TRBD2. CDR1 LNHNV and CDR2 YYDKDF come from the germline V gene (reference sequence). The CDR3 is made up of 18 amino acids. V gave up 0 bases and J gave up 7 bases; unmatched junction bases: 13. CDR3 in amino acids: CATSREPHSGGPRNTQYF. CDR3 nucleotide sequence: TGTGCCACCAGCAGAGAGCCTCATAGCGGGGGGCCGAGGAATACGCAGTATTTT.

The chain is built from TRBV30 and TRBJ1-6; 9 bases match TRBD1. CDR1 and CDR2 (germline): GTSNPN, SVGIG (reference sequence). V was clipped by 7 bases and J by 9 bases; unmatched bases: 7. There are 13 residues in the CDR3. The CDR3 DNA is TGTGCCTTTGCGGGACAGGGACGTTCACCCCTCCACTTT. Amino acids: CAFAGQGRSPLHF. Drawing the rest from reference TRBV30 and TRBJ1-6, the complete variable domain is SQTIHQWPATLVQPVGSPLSLECTVEGTSNPNLYWYRQAAGRGLQLLFYSVGIGQISSEVPQNLSASRPQDRQFILSSKKLLLSDSGFYLCAFAGQGRSPLHFGNGTRLTVT.

The genes are TRBV5-5 and TRBJ1-6, with a weak D call TRBD1 (5 bases). The CDR3 has 16 residues. In germline, CDR1 is SGHKS, CDR2 YYEKEE (reference sequence). With 5 bases removed from V and 0 bases from J, the gap between germline ends came to 12 bases. Written as DNA, the CDR3 is TGTGCCAGCAGTCTGGCAGGGAGCTCCTATAATTCACCCCTCCACTTT. It yields the protein CASSLAGSSYNSPLHF. The full variable domain, completed using reference TRBV5-5 and TRBJ1-6, is DAGVTQSPTHLIKTRGQQVTLRCSPISGHKSVSWYQQVLGQGPQFIFQYYEKEERGRGNFPDRFSARQFPNYSSELNVNALLLGDSALYLCASSLAGSSYNSPLHFGNGTRLTVT.

A single count supports this clone. The V and J genes are TRBV5-6 and TRBJ2-1; no definite D call. This CDR3 is built from 13 residues. The germline V and J ends were trimmed by 4 bases and 4 bases, with 9 bases remaining between them. The germline V gene encodes CDR1 SGHDT and CDR2 YYEEEE. The CDR3 loop reads CASSQSSYNEQFF. The CDR3 DNA is TGTGCCAGCAGCCAGTCGTCTTACAATGAGCAGTTCTTC.

The chain carries TRBV9 and TRBJ2-2; the D is unclear. Deletions cut 8 bases from V and 2 bases from J, with 13 bases between. This CDR3 comprises 14 residues. CDR1 and CDR2 from the germline V gene are SGDLS and YYNGEE. The CDR3 sequence is CASQDRANTGELFF. The CDR3 DNA reads as TGTGCCAGTCAGGACCGGGCTAACACCGGGGAGCTGTTTTTT.

With regard to this clone: No DNA is shown, since the ends of the CDR3 on it are uncertain; the CDR3 is the one TCRdb lists. The chain links TRBV29-1 to TRBJ1-5; the table's D call, TRBD1, was not checked against the DNA. The CDR3 is 12 amino acids long, termini counted. Germline lookup yields CDR1 SQVTM and CDR2 ANQGSEA. The CDR3 reads CSVAEGTGGKHF.

The chain uses TRBV28 and TRBJ1-1; the match to TRBD1 covers 7 bases. V was clipped by 7 bases and J by 7 bases; unmatched bases: 9. The CDR3 has 13 amino acids. Germline V gives CDR1 MDHEN, CDR2 SYDVKM. CDR3 amino acids: CASNTGAWGEAFF. The DNA for the CDR3 is TGTGCCAGCAATACAGGGGCTTGGGGTGAAGCTTTCTTT.

In this sample, this clone turned up a few times. The chain carries TRBV20-1 and TRBJ2-7; 7 nucleotides line up with TRBD1. CDR3 length: 11 amino acids. Germline values: CDR1 DFQATT, CDR2 SNEGSKA (reference sequence). The trim removed 6 bases at V and 4 bases at J, leaving 3 bases unmatched. CDR3 coding DNA: TGCAGTGCCTTGACAGGGTACGAGCAGTACTTC. Residues: CSALTGYEQYF.

The CDR3 DNA reads as TGTGCCAGCAGCTCGACCGGGGCCAGGTCTGAAGCTTTCTTT. The encoded protein is CASSSTGARSEAFF. The chain links TRBV5-4 to TRBJ1-1, with a possible D match to TRBD1 (5 bases). The length of the CDR3 is 14 residues. Germline-derived CDR1 and CDR2 are SGHNT and YYREEE (reference sequence). Trimming took 3 bases from V and 6 from J, leaving 15 bases between them.

This clone has a single count. The rearrangement links TRBV6-1 to TRBJ1-5; D is perhaps TRBD1 (5 bases). V dropped 2 bases and J dropped 5 bases, with 13 bases sitting between them. Germline CDR1 reads MNHNS; CDR2 reads SASEGT. This CDR3 is built from 15 residues. The CDR3 nucleotides are TGTGCCAGCAGTGAACGTCAGGGAAGATATCAGCCCCAGCATTTT. Translated: CASSERQGRYQPQHF.

Turning to this clone: This may arise from a read error, as a much more abundant clone is one base away. This chain joins TRBV7-9 and TRBJ1-2, with 8 bases aligning to TRBD1. Per germline, CDR1 SEHNR and CDR2 FQNEAQ (reference sequence). The V gene end was trimmed by 5 bases and the J gene end by 10 bases; junction bases not matched to a gene: 6. The CDR3 covers 12 residues. The CDR3 region has the DNA TGTGCCAGCAGCCCCGGACAGGGAGACTACACCTTC. The encoded protein is CASSPGQGDYTF.

The V call is TRBV4-3, the J call TRBJ1-2; TRBD1 agrees at 7 bases. The CDR3 is made up of 16 amino acids. Germline V CDR1 and CDR2: LGHNA, YSLEER. Germline trimming cut 0 bases from V and 5 bases from J; bases unmatched to any gene: 9. CDR3 sequence: CASSQEGAGGLYGYTF. The CDR3 bases are TGCGCCAGCAGCCAAGAGGGGGCAGGGGGACTATATGGCTACACCTTC.

This clone was found once. V gene TRBV4-2 combines with J gene TRBJ2-3; D is uncertain. Germline V gene data show CDR1 as LGHNA and CDR2 as YNFKEQ. V was shortened by 6 bases and J by 0 bases, with 1 base between the two germline ends. The CDR3 runs to 11 residues. The chain's CDR3 is CASSSTDTQYF. CDR3 coding DNA: TGTGCCAGCAGTAGCACAGATACGCAGTATTTT.

This clone was recorded a few times. This chain links TRBV19 with TRBJ2-7; 11 positions match TRBD1. Germline CDR1 LNHDA, CDR2 SQIVND (reference sequence). CDR3 length: 14 amino acids. The J segment lost 4 bases and the V segment lost 3 bases, leaving 2 bases of the junction unmatched. For the CDR3, the DNA is TGTGCCAGTAGTATGGGACAGGGGGGGTACGAGCAGTACTTC. This codes for CASSMGQGGYEQYF.

V usage is TRBV11-3 and J usage is TRBJ2-1, with D unresolved. The germline gives CDR1 SGHNT, CDR2 YENEEA. The CDR3 loop spans 16 amino acids. Deletions cut 7 bases from V and 0 bases from J, with 16 bases between. For the CDR3, the DNA is TGTGCCAGCACCCCCCTGTTCATTTCCTCCTACAATGAGCAGTTCTTC. Translated: CASTPLFISSYNEQFF.

V is TRBV11-3 and J is TRBJ2-3; the match to TRBD2 covers 10 bases. Germline loops: CDR1 SGHNT, CDR2 YENEEA. The J segment lost 6 bases and the V segment lost 0 bases, leaving 12 bases of the junction unmatched. The CDR3 is 18 residues long. The DNA of the CDR3 is TGTGCCAGCAGCTTAGAACCCTCTAGCGGGAGATCGGTCGATACGCAGTATTTT. Its translation: CASSLEPSSGRSVDTQYF.

The chain links TRBV7-6 to TRBJ1-4; TRBD1 matches at 8 bases. The junction had 10 bases not matched to a gene; V was cut back by 5 bases and J by 8 bases. CDR3 length: 15 residues. In germline, CDR1 is SGHVS, CDR2 FNYEAQ. The CDR3 loop reads CASSMTGEEWEKLFF. Written as DNA, the CDR3 is TGTGCCAGCAGCATGACAGGGGAGGAGTGGGAAAAACTGTTTTTT.

The chain combines TRBV28 with TRBJ2-3; TRBD1 is a possible D gene (6 bases). V lost 5 bases and J lost 1, with 7 bases in between. Germline V gene data show CDR1 as MDHEN and CDR2 as SYDVKM. The CDR3 sequence is 13 residues long. The CDR3 sequence: CASSNRGTDTQYF. CDR3 sequence (DNA): TGTGCCAGCAGTAACAGGGGCACAGATACGCAGTATTTT. Combining the CDR3 with reference TRBV28 and TRBJ2-3 gives the whole variable domain DVKVTQSSRYLVKRTGEKVFLECVQDMDHENMFWYRQDPGLGLRLIYFSYDVKMKEKGDIPEGYSVSREKKERFSLILESASTNQTSMYLCASSNRGTDTQYFGPGTRLTVL.

This clone was observed a single time. V is TRBV12-5 and J is TRBJ2-1, with D possibly being TRBD2 (5 bases). There are 16 residues in the CDR3. Trimming removed 5 bases at V and 3 bases at J, with 17 bases between. Germline V CDR1 and CDR2: LGHNT, FRNRAP. CDR3: CASGPAPEVDYNEQFF. The CDR3 DNA sequence: TGTGCTAGTGGTCCAGCGCCGGAGGTTGACTACAATGAGCAGTTCTTC.